This is a list of T cell receptor beta chains from one sample in a study of response to subunit inactivated influenza vaccine. MiXCR, run by TCRdb on the RT-PCR reads, gives a single entry per CDR3 protein. The table lists more than 600,000 distinct CDR3 sequences, approximately 18% of them singletons, with around 9.9% in the top ten. The sample was PBMCs from blood, taken approximately 5 days after vaccination. The receptors were gathered from a man between 50 and 59 years old who received an inactivated influenza vaccine. Both conserved end residues are part of each CDR3. The D gene is left open where the match is weak. Not every row has a clone size; where given, it reads once, few, many or a size class.

d_gene	v_gene	abundance	j_gene	CDR3aa	CDR3nt
TRBD2	TRBV20-1	-	TRBJ2-7	CSARDKGRENYEQYF	TGCAGTGCTAGAGATAAGGGGCGGGAGAACTACGAGCAGTACTTC
-	TRBV28	-	TRBJ2-7	CASTGPYEQYF	TGTGCCAGCACCGGGCCATACGAGCAGTACTTC
-	TRBV29-1	few	TRBJ2-5	CSSGRETQYF	TGCAGCTCCGGACGCGAGACCCAGTACTTC
-	TRBV6-1	few	TRBJ1-3	CASSEIGLTGNTIYF	TGTGCCAGCAGTGAAATTGGGCTGACGGGAAACACCATATATTTT
TRBD2	TRBV11-2	few	TRBJ2-2	CASSLIRLAGGLNTGELFF	TGTGCCAGCAGCTTAATTCGACTAGCGGGGGGGCTGAACACCGGGGAGCTGTTTTTT
TRBD2	TRBV7-2	many	TRBJ2-3	CASSPSGMGTDTQYF	TGTGCCAGCAGCCCCAGCGGGATGGGCACAGATACGCAGTATTTT
-	TRBV6-5	many	TRBJ2-7	CASSWDFYEQYF	TGTGCCAGCAGCTGGGACTTTTACGAGCAGTACTTC
TRBD1	TRBV20-1	few	TRBJ2-7	CSASEGGQGAVEQYF	TGCAGTGCTAGTGAGGGGGGACAGGGGGCTGTCGAGCAGTACTTC
TRBD1	TRBV12-3/TRBV12-4	-	TRBJ1-1	CASSLGRQGHTEAFF	TGTGCCAGCAGTTTGGGGAGACAGGGACACACTGAAGCTTTCTTT
TRBD1	TRBV6-1	few	TRBJ1-2	CATGRDRGGYGYTF	TGTGCCACCGGCCGGGACAGGGGTGGCTATGGCTACACCTTC
TRBD1	TRBV29-1	-	TRBJ1-1	CSVQTGGTEAFF	TGCAGCGTTCAGACAGGGGGCACTGAAGCTTTCTTT
TRBD2	TRBV25-1	few	TRBJ2-2	CASSPTRRLAHTGELFF	TGTGCCAGCAGTCCAACTCGTAGACTAGCCCACACCGGGGAGCTGTTTTTT